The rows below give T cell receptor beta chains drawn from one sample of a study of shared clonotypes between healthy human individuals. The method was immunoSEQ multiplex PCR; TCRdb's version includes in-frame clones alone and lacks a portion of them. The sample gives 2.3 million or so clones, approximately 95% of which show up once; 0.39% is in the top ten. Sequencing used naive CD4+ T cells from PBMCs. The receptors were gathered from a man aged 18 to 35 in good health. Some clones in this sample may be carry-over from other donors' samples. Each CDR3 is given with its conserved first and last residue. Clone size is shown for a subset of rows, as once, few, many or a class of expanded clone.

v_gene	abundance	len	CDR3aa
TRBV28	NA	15	CASSLSGDSSYEQYF
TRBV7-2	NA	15	CASRRPGHSRNEQFF
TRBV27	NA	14	CASRRTGNTGELFF
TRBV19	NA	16	CASSIRLAASTDTQYF
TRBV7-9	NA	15	CARMDGNSGANVLTF
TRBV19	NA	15	CASSLQGTYNQPQHF
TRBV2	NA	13	CARGGSGANVLTF
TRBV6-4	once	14	CASRKDRVSDTQYF
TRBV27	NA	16	CASSRGTGNSAAGYTF
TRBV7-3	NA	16	CASSLPVGHFTGELFF